This T cell receptor beta chain was identified during a study of blood T cell repertoires in COVID-19. The CDR3 length is 14 residues. Germline CDR1 and CDR2: SEHNR and FQNEAQ (reference sequence). Trimming stripped 5 bases from V and 4 bases from J, with 14 bases between. This clone was seen a few times. Here immunoSEQ multiplex PCR was the method, and the copy in TCRdb shows in-frame clones only, minus some. The data contain a few hundred thousand clones, roughly 88% of them singletons. Input material: peripheral blood. This chain connects TRBV7-9 to TRBJ1-1; tentatively, D is TRBD1 (6 bases). The receptor's source is a human donor with COVID-19, enrolled during active disease. The donor label of this sample is uncertain. Here the CDR3 reads CASSPDSPFTEAFF. The CDR3 region has the DNA TGTGCCAGCAGCCCGGACAGCCCGTTCACTGAAGCTTTCTTT.